This paragraph covers one T cell receptor beta chain sequence. Which antigen it targets is not known. No qualities accompany the bases; no much larger clone lies one base away. The data originate from a study of cytomegalovirus exposure and HLA in healthy donors (dated by TCRdb to about 2017). Concerning the study at large: An earlier analysis of 587 of the donors reported 276 Gb of sequence data and 117 million unique TCR beta sequences obtained from about 179 million T cells. About 310 gigabases of sequencing data and tens of millions of unique TCR sequences were included in an early release covering roughly 600 HLA-typed donors. Of the roughly 400 genotyped donors, roughly 85% fell in the genetic ancestry cluster associated with self-reported Caucasian donors. The aim of the study was to test whether cataloging public T cell receptors could identify signatures of past pathogen exposure. Using immunosequencing, the study profiled T cell repertoires from around 680 subjects and related those repertoires to cytomegalovirus serostatus. In addition to the first cohort of hundreds of subjects, a separate validation cohort of 120 different subjects was used. The study combined high-throughput TCR immunosequencing, statistical association of individual TCRs with disease status, and machine learning to predict cytomegalovirus infection status. In a later analysis, previously published TCR beta repertoires from some 640 donors were re-analyzed and high-resolution HLA genotyping was added so that TCR occurrence patterns could be studied. Rather than drawing on any new phenotypic data, the later analysis identified candidate immune exposures from TCR beta sequences and the way those sequences occurred across donors. An earlier analysis of 587 of the donors applied high-throughput TCR beta sequencing to assess whether each TCR beta V gene segment acted as functional or pseudogenic. Alongside the repertoire data, information on donor age, sex, ethnicity and CMV serostatus was compiled. In a later genetic analysis, genome-wide SNP genotypes for about 55% of the roughly 700 donors were used, and that subset was treated as a discovery cohort. All discovery cohort repertoires had been generated on a single sequencing platform. Both class I and class II loci were covered by HLA typing, at four-digit resolution. Typing coverage differed by locus: A, B, C, DRB1 and DQB1 were typed in about 620-640 donors, DQA1 in approximately 520, DPA1 in around 610, and DPB1 in 400 to 480. A handful of DR-DQ haplotypes were handled as single units for association and clustering because linkage in the cohort was strong. Across about 380 genotyped donors of the cohort, an average of roughly 250,000 unique TCR beta nucleotide sequences per donor were sequenced, and about a sixth of those sequences were non-productive. Here is what the overall study found, with its caveats: The authors suggested that the approach could potentially be generalized to other disease states and immunological phenotypes. Some IMGT-functional V segments, including TRBV6-2 and TRBV6-3, could not be told apart with the 87-base-pair reads, so those segments were excluded. Most TCR sequences were observed very rarely across donors, whereas some public TCRs were present in many individuals. In vitro tests confirmed that three of the cytomegalovirus-associated TCR beta chains recognize cytomegalovirus antigens. In an earlier analysis of around 500 of the donors, most TCR beta V segments appeared in productive rearrangements about 87% or about 30% of the time, broadly matching IMGT annotations. A later analysis reported that several top co-occurrence clusters appeared linked to parvovirus B19, influenza, CMV and Epstein-Barr virus. Roughly uniform sequencing depth across donors was assumed in presence/absence analyses, although this assumption may not hold. A further reported finding was that TCR beta sequences accurately predicted the HLA-A and HLA-B alleles for most subjects in the first cohort. The earlier analysis of nearly 600 of the donors excluded some 16 rarely observed V segments, including chromosome 9 orphons, because counts were too low. According to a later analysis, most CMV-associated TCR beta chains appeared to be HLA-restricted, and the HLA associations seemed to be driven largely by CMV exposure. Specific HLA alleles were associated with 16,951 TCR beta sequences at a false discovery rate of 0.05 in a later analysis. Because HLA typing was unavailable for some donors at each locus, only the typed subset was used in association tests. Only TCR beta chains were sequenced in this cohort, and the absence of alpha or paired-chain data limited detectable features. CMV serostatus was the only immune exposure information available for the cohort. A cluster of highly shared sequence variants was judged likely to be a technical artifact of the sequencing pipeline. In the study, around 150 TCR beta chains were listed as associated with cytomegalovirus. According to a later analysis, TCR association rates differed among HLA loci, with DRB1 alleles showing the most associated TCRs and HLA-C alleles showing the fewest. The classifier was reported to diagnose cytomegalovirus status with high specificity and sensitivity in both the original cohort and the validation cohort. An association between a missense DCLRE1C variant and V-gene and J-gene trimming of TCR beta chains was found in a later genetic analysis and replicated in an independent cohort. In a later analysis, HLA-associated TCR beta chains showed more clonal expansion and lower generation probabilities than non-associated chains that were equally common. Strong co-occurrence of HLA alleles, especially DR and DQ, made assigning TCR associations to individual alleles difficult. A later genetic analysis reported fewer N-insertions in productive TCRs among donors in an Asian-associated ancestry cluster than the roughly 700-donor mean. Correlated functional status among segregating V segments might be attributable to linkage disequilibrium, but an unknown experimental factor could not be ruled out.

V and J are trimmed by 4 bases and 0 bases, and the gene matches miss 4 bases of the junction. From its cysteine to its phenylalanine, the CDR3 spans 15 amino acids. The CDR3 DNA has 45 bases and is translated from base 1. Via the germline V gene, CDR1 is SGHVS and CDR2 FNYEAQ. The cohort was made up of about 610 healthy bone marrow donors. At the time of sampling, all cohort members were nominally healthy, though unrecorded immune exposures were likely present. The donor tested CMV seropositive and was one of the 289 seropositive cohort members. A peripheral blood sample was provided by each donor, and peripheral blood mononuclear cells were used for TCR beta sequencing. Genomic DNA extraction from the blood cell samples was performed with the Qiagen DNeasy Blood Extraction Kit. Libraries were prepared through the immunoSEQ multiplex PCR assay. For the multiplex PCR, a mixture combining 60 forward primers for TCR Vbeta segments and 13 reverse primers for TCR Jbeta segments was used. A multiplex PCR assay on genomic DNA amplified the CDR3 region of rearranged TCR beta genes. The amplified TCR beta libraries were sequenced on the Illumina HiSeq System as 87-base-pair reads. As for how the authors treated the data: In a later analysis, around 80 million unique TCR beta chains were counted across the roughly 670 repertoires, and roughly 11 million of these chains were shared by at least two donors. To remove PCR and sequencing errors, raw reads were error-corrected and collapsed into unique sequences using a nearest-neighbor algorithm that merged closely related sequences. To assign V, D and J gene segments, CDR3 sequences were aligned to IMGT reference sequences. For a sequence to be retained, a match of at least six nucleotides was required to both a V gene segment and a J gene segment. A rearrangement counted as productive if the CDR3 had no stop codons and remained in frame with V and J, and every other rearrangement counted as non-productive. CDR3 was defined by IMGT convention, running from the second conserved V-encoded cysteine to the conserved J-encoded phenylalanine. The earlier analysis of 450 to 750 of the donors excluded any sequence lacking an unambiguous match to a single V gene segment. An earlier analysis of 550 to 650 of the donors classified V segments as functional when productive rearrangements were above 56.7% and as segregating when the standard deviation between donors was above 5%. A statistical classification framework was built to diagnose cytomegalovirus status from the catalog of TCR beta chain sequences. A later analysis assigned V and J genes by comparing TCR nucleotide sequences with IMGT/GENE-DB human TR gene sequences. In a later analysis, CDR3 sequences and most-parsimonious VDJ recombination scenarios were assigned using the TCRdist pipeline. A later analysis defined each TCR beta chain by its CDR3 amino acid sequence plus V-gene family, and excluded reads lacking a unique V-gene family. As a way to deal with suspected cross-contamination and a sequencing artifact, a later analysis dropped 450 to 600 nucleotide sequences that were highly shared and had low generation probability. A later analysis calculated a clonal expansion index for each public chain from normalized within-repertoire ranks of inferred template counts. In a later analysis, generation probabilities were computed using a VDJ recombination model fitted to out-of-frame rearrangements, and the results were checked against IGoR. In a later analysis, TCR-TCR, TCR-HLA and TCR-CMV co-occurrence was scored with hypergeometric tests, and a repertoire-size bias correction was applied to TCR pairs. To estimate false discovery rates, a later analysis permuted the HLA or CMV assignments 20 times. A later analysis grouped co-occurring TCRs with DBSCAN, adding TCRdist sequence similarity when clustering within HLA-allele-positive subsets. Repertoires with fewer than 30,000 or more than 120,000 public chains were left out of co-occurrence clustering, as were five repertoires with anomalous nucleotide sharing. TCRdb carries this immuneACCESS record with in-frame sequences only. Its versions omit some clonotypes, under half of them owing to an unresolved V gene in the studies checked, with the rest unexplained. V and J calls and clone size are as listed in that table; D and trimming were resolved from the DNA. The sample table shows 150,000 to 250,000 clones, and roughly 85% are seen once. Approximately 4% of the sample goes to the ten largest clones.

Recombination linked TRBV7-6 to TRBJ1-1, and 8 junction bases match TRBD1. The sequenced material came from PBMCs. This clonotype was obtained from a woman aged 25 to 39 in good health and CMV-seropositive. The CDR3 corresponds to CASSSGQGLNTEAFF. The DNA sequence reads TGTGCCAGCAGCTCCGGACAGGGTTTGAACACTGAAGCTTTCTTT.